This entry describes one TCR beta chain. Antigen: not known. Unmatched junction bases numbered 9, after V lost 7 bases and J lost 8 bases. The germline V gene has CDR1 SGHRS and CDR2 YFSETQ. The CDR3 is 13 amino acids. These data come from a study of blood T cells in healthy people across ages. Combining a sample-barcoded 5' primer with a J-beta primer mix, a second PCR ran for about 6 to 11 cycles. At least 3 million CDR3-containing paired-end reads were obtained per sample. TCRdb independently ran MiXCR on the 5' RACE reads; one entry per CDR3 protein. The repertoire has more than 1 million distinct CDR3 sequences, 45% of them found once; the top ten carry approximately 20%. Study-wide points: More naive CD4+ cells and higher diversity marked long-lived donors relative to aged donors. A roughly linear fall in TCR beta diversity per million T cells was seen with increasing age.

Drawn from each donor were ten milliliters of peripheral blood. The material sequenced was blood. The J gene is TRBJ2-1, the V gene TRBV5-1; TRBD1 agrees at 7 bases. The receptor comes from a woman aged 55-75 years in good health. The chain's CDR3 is CASPPGGSDEQFF. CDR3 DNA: TGCGCCAGCCCCCCAGGGGGTTCCGATGAGCAGTTCTTC.